Listed below are T cell receptor beta chains from one sample, sequenced in a study of T cells in Graves' hyperthyroidism and ophthalmopathy. TCRdb reprocessed the multiplex PCR reads via MiXCR and lists one record per CDR3 protein. The sample lists roughly 99,000 distinct CDR3 sequences, about 17% seen once, with around 44% in the top ten. The sequencing sample was made of blood. The source of these receptors is a woman aged 45-65 years with Graves' hyperthyroidism. Each CDR3 is given with its conserved first and last residue. Each record gives: CDR3 protein, CDR3 DNA, clone size, J gene, D gene, V gene. D genes are given only for firm matches. Only some rows state a clone size, as once, few, many or a class for expanded clones.

CDR3: CASSRMGQMNTEAFF
DNA: TGTGCCAGCAGTAGGATGGGACAGATGAACACTGAAGCTTTCTTT
size: many
J: TRBJ1-1
D: TRBD1
V: TRBV2

CDR3: CAWSAVRDRGPETQYF
DNA: TGTGCCTGGAGTGCGGTCCGGGACAGGGGTCCAGAGACCCAGTACTTC
size: many
J: TRBJ2-5
D: TRBD1
V: TRBV30

CDR3: CASSQGGLAGAEQYF
DNA: TGTGCCAGCAGCCAAGGGGGGCTAGCGGGAGCGGAGCAGTACTTC
size: NA
J: TRBJ2-7
D: TRBD2
V: TRBV3-1

CDR3: CASSPRQAGTQYF
DNA: TGTGCCAGCTCACCACGGCAGGCCGGGACCCAGTACTTC
size: many
J: TRBJ2-5
D: NA
V: TRBV18

CDR3: CSASGLGTGELFF
DNA: TGCAGTGCCTCAGGACTGGGCACCGGGGAGCTGTTTTTT
size: many
J: TRBJ2-2
D: NA
V: TRBV20-1

CDR3: CASSPAEKNTGELFF
DNA: TGTGCCAGCAGCCCCGCCGAGAAGAACACCGGGGAGCTGTTTTTT
size: NA
J: TRBJ2-2
D: NA
V: TRBV7-2

CDR3: CSVAWNTEAFF
DNA: TGCAGCGTTGCATGGAACACTGAAGCTTTCTTT
size: many
J: TRBJ1-1
D: NA
V: TRBV29-1

CDR3: CASSWGSGSGDGELFF
DNA: TGCGCCAGCAGCTGGGGGAGCGGGAGCGGTGACGGGGAGCTGTTTTTT
size: many
J: TRBJ2-2
D: TRBD2
V: TRBV5-1

CDR3: CASSSLNRGPKNGQFF
DNA: TGTGCCAGCAGCTCCCTAAATCGAGGGCCAAAAAATGGGCAGTTCTTC
size: NA
J: TRBJ2-1
D: NA
V: TRBV7-8

CDR3: CASSLPGRGQETQYF
DNA: TGCGCCAGCAGCTTGCCGGGACGCGGTCAAGAGACCCAGTACTTC
size: NA
J: TRBJ2-5
D: NA
V: TRBV5-1

CDR3: CASTQGAYPNSAFF
DNA: TGTGCCAGCACCCAAGGGGCCTACCCAAATTCAGCTTTCTTT
size: NA
J: TRBJ1-1
D: NA
V: TRBV12-3/TRBV12-4

CDR3: CASSLAAGDGYTF
DNA: TGCGCCAGCAGCTTGGCAGCAGGGGACGGCTACACCTTC
size: many
J: TRBJ1-2
D: NA
V: TRBV5-1

CDR3: CASSPTGGSTEAFF
DNA: TGTGCCAGCAGCCCGACAGGGGGGAGCACTGAAGCTTTCTTT
size: many
J: TRBJ1-1
D: TRBD1
V: TRBV7-9

CDR3: CASGAMAGGYNEQFF
DNA: TGCGCCAGCGGGGCCATGGCAGGGGGGTACAATGAGCAGTTCTTC
size: NA
J: TRBJ2-1
D: NA
V: TRBV5-1

CDR3: CASSPGLGQPQHF
DNA: TGTGCCAGTTCCCCGGGACTCGGGCAGCCCCAGCATTTT
size: NA
J: TRBJ1-5
D: NA
V: TRBV19

CDR3: CASSFRDRDSYEQYF
DNA: TGTGCCAGCAGCTTCAGGGACAGGGACTCCTACGAGCAGTACTTC
size: many
J: TRBJ2-7
D: TRBD1
V: TRBV13

CDR3: CASSLFPGQPNTEAFF
DNA: TGTGCCAGCAGTTTATTCCCGGGACAGCCGAACACTGAAGCTTTCTTT
size: many
J: TRBJ1-1
D: TRBD1
V: TRBV28

CDR3: CSVVWAGNTGELFF
DNA: TGCAGCGTTGTATGGGCGGGAAACACCGGGGAGCTGTTTTTT
size: many
J: TRBJ2-2
D: NA
V: TRBV29-1

CDR3: CASSETRARSPLHF
DNA: TGTGCCAGCAGTGAAACCAGGGCACGCTCACCCCTCCACTTT
size: many
J: TRBJ1-6
D: NA
V: TRBV2

CDR3: CASGDRPEKLFF
DNA: TGTGCCAGCGGGGACCGTCCTGAAAAACTGTTTTTT
size: many
J: TRBJ1-4
D: NA
V: TRBV2

CDR3: CASSYGRGSPLHF
DNA: TGTGCCAGCAGTTACGGTCGTGGTTCACCCCTCCACTTT
size: many
J: TRBJ1-6
D: NA
V: TRBV28

CDR3: CASSLGAGKGLDVF
DNA: TGCGCCAGCAGCTTGGGAGCCGGAAAGGGCTTAGATGTCTTC
size: many
J: TRBJ2-1
D: NA
V: TRBV5-1

CDR3: CASSRDQDSYGYTF
DNA: TGTGCCAGCTCGCGTGACCAGGACAGCTATGGCTACACCTTC
size: many
J: TRBJ1-2
D: NA
V: TRBV18

CDR3: CASSPTVAQRNEQFF
DNA: TGTGCCAGCTCACCAACGGTCGCACAGCGAAATGAGCAGTTCTTC
size: many
J: TRBJ2-1
D: NA
V: TRBV18

CDR3: CAWSVRTGLNSPLHF
DNA: TGTGCCTGGAGTGTACGGACAGGCCTTAATTCACCCCTCCACTTT
size: NA
J: TRBJ1-6
D: TRBD1
V: TRBV30

CDR3: CAWSELNQPQHF
DNA: TGTGCCTGGAGTGAATTGAATCAGCCCCAGCATTTT
size: many
J: TRBJ1-5
D: NA
V: TRBV30

CDR3: CASSVGRASRDNEQFF
DNA: TGTGCCAGCAGCGTAGGTCGGGCCTCCAGAGACAATGAGCAGTTCTTC
size: many
J: TRBJ2-1
D: NA
V: TRBV9

CDR3: CASSPPARFYGYTF
DNA: TGTGCCAGCTCACCACCGGCGCGTTTCTATGGCTACACCTTC
size: many
J: TRBJ1-2
D: NA
V: TRBV18

CDR3: CATSDPTETSSYNEQFF
DNA: TGTGCCACCAGTGATCCCACAGAGACCTCCTCCTACAATGAGCAGTTCTTC
size: many
J: TRBJ2-1
D: NA
V: TRBV24-1

CDR3: CSASGSTSGRFEETQYF
DNA: TGCAGTGCTAGCGGGTCAACTAGCGGGAGGTTTGAAGAGACCCAGTACTTC
size: many
J: TRBJ2-5
D: TRBD2
V: TRBV20-1

CDR3: CSAREATGSPLHF
DNA: TGCAGTGCTAGAGAGGCAACGGGTTCACCCCTCCACTTT
size: many
J: TRBJ1-6
D: NA
V: TRBV20-1

CDR3: CASSVGTGSSNTIYF
DNA: TGTGCCAGCAGCGTAGGGACAGGGAGTTCGAACACCATATATTTT
size: many
J: TRBJ1-3
D: TRBD1
V: TRBV6-1

CDR3: CASTKQGISGNTIYF
DNA: TGTGCCAGCACAAAACAGGGGATCTCTGGAAACACCATATATTTT
size: NA
J: TRBJ1-3
D: TRBD1
V: TRBV12-3/TRBV12-4

CDR3: CASSPQAGEETQYF
DNA: TGTGCCAGCAGCCCTCAAGCGGGGGAAGAGACCCAGTACTTC
size: many
J: TRBJ2-5
D: TRBD2
V: TRBV3-1

CDR3: CASSDSGRNEQFF
DNA: TGTGCCAGCAGCGATAGCGGGAGGAATGAGCAGTTCTTC
size: many
J: TRBJ2-1
D: TRBD2
V: TRBV6-1

CDR3: CASGAGRNTGELFF
DNA: TGTGCCAGCGGAGCGGGGAGGAACACCGGGGAGCTGTTTTTT
size: many
J: TRBJ2-2
D: TRBD2
V: TRBV7-8

CDR3: CSARAPGVIGYTF
DNA: TGCAGTGCTAGAGCCCCGGGTGTGATTGGCTACACCTTC
size: NA
J: TRBJ1-2
D: NA
V: TRBV20-1